One and the same sample provided the 26 T cell receptor beta chains below, sequenced in a study of blood T cells in healthy people across ages. For the second PCR, which ran for roughly 6 to 12 cycles, a sample-barcoded 5' primer and a J-beta primer mix were used. MiXCR, applied by TCRdb to the 5' RACE reads, yields one record per CDR3 protein. The sample records about 1.4 million distinct CDR3 sequences, 59% being singletons. The specimen sequenced was blood. These receptors all stem from a man aged 18 to 29 in good health.

The rearrangement links TRBV2 to TRBJ2-3; D call uncertain. V was cut by 2 bases and J by 4 bases, with 7 bases left in between. Germline V gene data show CDR1 as SNHLY and CDR2 as FYNNEI. The CDR3 covers 13 residues. In DNA form, the CDR3 reads TGTGCCAGCAGTGAAATTAGGTCAGATACGCAGTATTTT. This sequence encodes CASSEIRSDTQYF.

V usage is TRBV7-2 and J usage is TRBJ2-1; tentatively, D is TRBD2 (5 bases). The CDR3 length is 15 residues. Per germline, CDR1 SGHTA and CDR2 FQGNSA. V lost 4 bases to trimming and J lost 3 bases, with 13 bases between them. CDR3 bases: TGTGCCAGCAGCTCCCGGCGGGCGGACTACAATGAGCAGTTCTTC. Translating gives CASSSRRADYNEQFF.

The V gene is TRBV25-1, the J gene TRBJ2-5; TRBD2 is a possible D gene (6 bases). The CDR3 is made up of 14 amino acids. The V and J ends lost 3 bases and 5 bases respectively, with 13 bases between them. Germline V gene data show CDR1 as MGHDK and CDR2 as SYGVNS. The CDR3: CASSEGGRRETQYF. The CDR3 bases are TGTGCCAGCAGTGAGGGGGGAAGAAGGGAGACCCAGTACTTC.

The CDR3 DNA reads as TGTGCCAGCAGCTCAACTCTATTTCGGGAGCAGTACTTC. It translates to CASSSTLFREQYF. This chain links TRBV11-2 with TRBJ2-4; the D gene is possibly TRBD2 (6 bases). This CDR3 has 13 amino acids. V was pared by 4 bases and J by 13 bases, with 17 bases between. Germline V CDR1 and CDR2: SGHAT, FQNNGV. Supplemented by reference TRBV11-2 and TRBJ2-4, the full variable domain reads EAGVAQSPRYKIIEKRQSVAFWCNPISGHATLYWYQQILGQGPKLLIQFQNNGVVDDSQLPKDRFSAERLKGVDSTLKIQPAKLEDSAVYLCASSSTLFREQYFGAGTRLSVL.

The rearrangement links TRBV15 to TRBJ2-3; no firm D call. The CDR3 contains 14 residues. V was pared by 2 bases and J by 1 base, with 7 bases between. CDR1 is LNHNV and CDR2 is YYDKDF in the germline V gene (reference sequence). This CDR3 is CATSRLSGTDTQYF. DNA of the CDR3: TGTGCCACCAGCAGACTTTCAGGCACAGATACGCAGTATTTT.

The chain recombines TRBV4-2 with TRBJ2-7, with TRBD1 as a possible D gene (6 bases). The CDR3 covers 12 residues. Germline V gene sequence: CDR1 LGHNA, CDR2 YNFKEQ. The CDR3 DNA is TGTGCTACAGGGTCACCTTCCTACGAGCAGTACTTC. It encodes CATGSPSYEQYF.

CDR3 DNA: TGTGCCAGCAGCTTAGCGGGATCGGGTCCGTCCTTGATCTACGAGCAGTTCTTC. Translating gives CASSLAGSGPSLIYEQFF. The rearrangement links TRBV7-2 to TRBJ2-1; no definite D call. Trimming removed 0 bases at V and 10 bases at J, with 25 bases between. The length of the CDR3 is 18 residues. Germline V gene lookup returns CDR1 SGHTA and CDR2 FQGNSA.

This sequence joins TRBV27 and TRBJ2-3, with D unresolved. This CDR3 has 15 residues. Germline values: CDR1 MNHEY, CDR2 SMNVEV (reference sequence). Trimming took off 0 bases at V and 0 bases at J, with 7 bases between the two ends. The chain's CDR3 is CASSLSPFSTDTQYF. In DNA, the CDR3 is TGTGCCAGCAGTTTATCCCCTTTTAGCACAGATACGCAGTATTTT.

This chain's CDR3 is CASSPNRNGVPEQYF. CDR3 DNA sequence: TGTGCCAGCAGCCCAAACAGGAACGGTGTCCCCGAGCAGTACTTC. The V and J genes are TRBV7-9 and TRBJ2-5, with D possibly matching TRBD1 (5 bases). The DNA end is more similar to TRBJ2-7, so the J call may be wrong. Germline V gene data show CDR1 as SEHNR and CDR2 as FQNEAQ (reference sequence). The CDR3 contains 15 residues.

The rearrangement joins TRBV6-2 or TRBV6-3 to TRBJ1-2; no clear D gene. The V gene's germline CDR1 is MNHEY and CDR2 SVGEGT. CDR3 length: 12 amino acids. The V end was cut by 6 bases, the J end by 4 bases, with 9 bases between. This chain's CDR3 is CASRYDSYGYTF. The CDR3 nucleotides read TGTGCCAGCAGGTACGATAGCTATGGCTACACCTTC.

This clonotype was seen a handful of times. In nucleotides, the CDR3 is TGTGCCAGCAGCCAAGAGCGGGGGCCGGACAATGAGCAGTTCTTC. Amino acids: CASSQERGPDNEQFF. The chain links TRBV4-2 to TRBJ2-1; possibly TRBD2 for D (7 bases). Germline assignment: CDR1 LGHNA and CDR2 YNFKEQ. Trimming pared 0 bases from V and 5 bases from J, leaving 11 bases between. The length of the CDR3 is 15 residues.

J is TRBJ1-2 and V is TRBV27, with 7 bases that match TRBD1. Germline CDR1 MNHEY, CDR2 SMNVEV (reference sequence). V gave up 0 bases and J gave up 4 bases; unmatched junction bases: 8. This CDR3 has 16 amino acids. The CDR3 bases are TGTGCCAGCAGTTTATCGAGTACAGGGGTCACCTATGGCTACACCTTC. Protein: CASSLSSTGVTYGYTF.

V usage is TRBV11-2 and J usage is TRBJ2-3; 10 bases are shared with TRBD1. After removal of 5 bases from V and 4 bases from J, the junction contained 9 bases not matched to a gene. The CDR3 length is 16 residues. The V gene's germline CDR1 is SGHAT and CDR2 FQNNGV. DNA of the CDR3: TGTGCCAGCAGCACCCGGACAGGGGGTCTCGCAGATACGCAGTATTTT. It specifies CASSTRTGGLADTQYF.

V is TRBV20-1 and J is TRBJ2-7, with D tentatively TRBD2 (6 bases). V was cut by 3 bases and J by 2 bases, with 17 bases left in between. The CDR3 totals 15 residues. The germline V gene encodes CDR1 DFQATT and CDR2 SNEGSKA (reference sequence). The CDR3 sequence is CSASPLVGGAYEQYF. DNA of the CDR3: TGCAGTGCTAGCCCCTTAGTCGGCGGGGCCTACGAGCAGTACTTC.

The DNA for the CDR3 is TGCGCCAGCAGCTTTACCGGGACAGGGGTCGAGCAGTACTTC. Its translation is CASSFTGTGVEQYF. The chain couples TRBV5-1 to TRBJ2-7, with 10 bases fitting TRBD1. CDR3 length: 14 amino acids. CDR1 and CDR2 (germline): SGHRS, YFSETQ. J was trimmed by 6 bases and V by 2 bases; bases with no gene match: 5.

This clonotype was seen a handful of times. The CDR3 nucleotides are TGCGCCAGCAGTCAACCCACCGGGACCAACTATGGCTACACCTTC. This codes for CASSQPTGTNYGYTF. The chain employs TRBV4-1 and TRBJ1-2, with TRBD1 as a possible D gene (5 bases). The CDR3 sequence is 15 residues long. Per the germline V gene, CDR1 is MGHRA and CDR2 is YSYEKL. V dropped 6 bases and J dropped 2 bases, with 16 bases sitting between them.

This clonotype was seen only a few times. This chain's CDR3 is CASSLGGQGMDEQYF. The CDR3 DNA follows: TGTGCCAGCAGCTTAGGCGGACAGGGGATGGACGAGCAGTACTTC. The chain has TRBV7-6 and TRBJ2-7; 9 nucleotides agree with TRBD1. Trimming at V came to 1 base and at J to 5 bases, leaving 6 bases not matched to a gene. From germline, CDR1 is SGHVS and CDR2 FNYEAQ. The CDR3 loop spans 15 amino acids.

This chain links TRBV24-1 with TRBJ2-1; tentatively, D is TRBD2 (6 bases). This CDR3 has 15 residues. CDR1 and CDR2 from the germline V gene are KGHDR and SFDVKD. V was trimmed by 8 bases and J by 8 bases, leaving 21 bases between them. The CDR3 sequence: CATTVTSRRRHEQFF. CDR3 DNA: TGTGCCACCACTGTGACTAGTAGGCGTCGGCATGAGCAGTTCTTC.

The chain is built from TRBV20-1 and TRBJ2-7, with D possibly being TRBD1 (5 bases). V was clipped by 2 bases and J by 1 base, with 15 bases between them. There are 15 residues in the CDR3. CDR1 and CDR2 from the germline V gene are DFQATT and SNEGSKA (reference sequence). The CDR3 nucleotides read TGCAGTGCTAGACGGACCGCCCAGGGATCCTACGAGCAGTACTTC. It encodes CSARRTAQGSYEQYF.

The genes are TRBV29-1 and TRBJ2-2; 7 bases are a match to TRBD1. The CDR3 consists of 12 residues. The ends lost 7 bases at V and 7 bases at J; junction bases unmatched: 6. The germline V gene encodes CDR1 SQVTM and CDR2 ANQGSEA. CDR3 in DNA: TGCAGCGCGGCGACAGGGAACGGGGAGCTGTTTTTT. Its protein product is CSAATGNGELFF.

This clonotype showed up just a few times. The chain couples TRBV5-5 to TRBJ2-5; 7 bases match TRBD2. Per germline, CDR1 SGHKS and CDR2 YYEKEE (reference sequence). The ends lost 4 bases at V and 5 bases at J; junction bases unmatched: 17. This CDR3 region has 17 residues. The DNA of the CDR3 is TGTGCCAGCAGCCCTGCAGCGGGGAATAGGGTTTCGGAGACCCAGTACTTC. It encodes CASSPAAGNRVSETQYF.

This chain connects TRBV6-5 to TRBJ2-1; D uncertain. V lost 2 bases to trimming and J lost 6 bases, with 11 bases between them. The CDR3 is 14 amino acids. Germline CDR1 reads MNHEY; CDR2 reads SVGAGI. The CDR3 DNA follows: TGTGCCAGCAGTTACGGGCGGCGGTTCAATGAGCAGTTCTTC. This sequence encodes CASSYGRRFNEQFF.

This chain joins TRBV7-9 and TRBJ1-5; 8 nucleotides line up with TRBD1. The ends lost 0 bases at V and 3 bases at J; junction bases unmatched: 7. This CDR3 is 17 amino acids long. Per the germline V gene, CDR1 is SEHNR and CDR2 is FQNEAQ (reference sequence). The CDR3 region has the DNA TGTGCCAGCAGCTTAGCGCCCGGACAGGGATTCAATCAGCCCCAGCATTTT. Its protein product is CASSLAPGQGFNQPQHF.

The chain combines TRBV12-3 or TRBV12-4 with TRBJ2-3; tentatively, D is TRBD1 (6 bases). Trimming took 3 bases from V and 11 from J, leaving 21 bases between them. This CDR3 region has 15 residues. CDR3 sequence (DNA): TGTGCCAGCAGTTTTCGGGACATGAGATACGATTGGCAGTATTTT. Its translation is CASSFRDMRYDWQYF.

The chain links TRBV29-1 to TRBJ1-2; D is ambiguous. Trimming took 4 bases from V and 4 from J, leaving 13 bases between them. Germline V gene lookup returns CDR1 SQVTM and CDR2 ANQGSEA. The CDR3 spans 13 residues. In DNA, the CDR3 is TGCAGCGTTGTGCCCCGGTTGGGCTATGGCTACACCTTC. This encodes CSVVPRLGYGYTF.

The gene calls are TRBV5-5 and TRBJ2-1; TRBD2 matches 7 bases. This CDR3 contains 13 residues. V lost 4 bases, J lost 8 bases, and 6 bases stayed unmatched. Germline CDR1 is SGHKS and CDR2 is YYEKEE (reference sequence). This CDR3 reads CASSRRGVDEQFF. The CDR3 DNA reads as TGTGCCAGCAGCCGACGGGGGGTCGATGAGCAGTTCTTC.